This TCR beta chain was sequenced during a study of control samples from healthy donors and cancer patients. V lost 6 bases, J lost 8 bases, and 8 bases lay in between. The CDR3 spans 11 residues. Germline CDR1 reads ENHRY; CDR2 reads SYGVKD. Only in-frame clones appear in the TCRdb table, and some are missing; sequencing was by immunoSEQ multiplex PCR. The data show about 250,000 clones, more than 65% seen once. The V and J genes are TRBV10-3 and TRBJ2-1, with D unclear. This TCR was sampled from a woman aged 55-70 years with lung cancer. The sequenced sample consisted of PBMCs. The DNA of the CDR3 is TGTGCCATCAGCCAGTACGATGAGCAGTTCTTC. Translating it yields CAISQYDEQFF.